The 2 T cell receptor beta chains below all came from one sample that was sequenced in a study of cytomegalovirus exposure and HLA in healthy donors (dated by TCRdb to between 2016 and 2019). Library construction relied on the immunoSEQ multiplex PCR assay. For the multiplex PCR, a mixture combining 60 forward primers for TCR Vbeta segments and 13 reverse primers for TCR Jbeta segments was used. Imported from immuneACCESS, the table was reduced by TCRdb to in-frame sequences with V and J called. These copies leave out some clones; in studies compared against another copy, an unresolved V gene accounts for under half, and the cause of the remainder is not known. The sample table records some 140,000 clones; around 80% of these occur just once. 1% to 1.5% of the sample is taken by the ten largest. What was sequenced was PBMCs. The receptor source for this set is a male donor in good health and CMV-seropositive.

The CDR3 bases are TGTGCCAGCAGTGGGACACCTACTAGCACAGATACGCAGTATTTT. This codes for CASSGTPTSTDTQYF. The rearrangement links TRBV6-1 to TRBJ2-3, with D tentatively TRBD1 (5 bases). Trimming stripped 4 bases from V and 0 bases from J, with 11 bases between. The CDR3 spans 15 residues. Germline assignment: CDR1 MNHNS and CDR2 SASEGT.

A few counts support this clone. V gene TRBV5-1 combines with J gene TRBJ1-1, with D unclear. Between the trimmed V and J ends, which lost 3 bases and 7 bases, there was a span of 19 bases. The CDR3 runs 15 residues. The germline V gene encodes CDR1 SGHRS and CDR2 YFSETQ. CDR3 in DNA: TGCGCCAGCAGCTGGCGTTCCTACGGGATGGATGAAGCTTTCTTT. This codes for CASSWRSYGMDEAFF. The complete variable domain, with remaining parts taken from reference TRBV5-1 and TRBJ1-1, reads KAGVTQTPRYLIKTRGQQVTLSCSPISGHRSVSWYQQTPGQGLQFLFEYFSETQRNKGNFPGRFSGRQFSNSRSEMNVSTLELGDSALYLCASSWRSYGMDEAFFGQGTRLTVV.